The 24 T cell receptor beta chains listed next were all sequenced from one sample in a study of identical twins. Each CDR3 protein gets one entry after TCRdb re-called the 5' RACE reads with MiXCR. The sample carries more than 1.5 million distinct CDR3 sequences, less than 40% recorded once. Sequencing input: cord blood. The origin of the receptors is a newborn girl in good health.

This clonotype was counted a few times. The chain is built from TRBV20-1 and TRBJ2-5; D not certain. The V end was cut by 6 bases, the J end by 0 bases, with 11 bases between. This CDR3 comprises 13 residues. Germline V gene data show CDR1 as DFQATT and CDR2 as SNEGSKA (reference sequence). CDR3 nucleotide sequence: TGCAGTGCCAGACATTGGGACCAAGAGACCCAGTACTTC. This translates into CSARHWDQETQYF.

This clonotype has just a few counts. This chain's CDR3 is CAISEPRDVAYEQYF. CDR3 nucleotide sequence: TGTGCCATCAGTGAGCCTAGGGACGTCGCCTACGAGCAGTACTTC. The chain carries TRBV10-3 and TRBJ2-7, with D perhaps matching TRBD1 or TRBD2 (5 bases each). CDR1 is ENHRY and CDR2 is SYGVKD in the germline V gene. The CDR3 length is 15 residues. Trimming shortened V by 2 bases and J by 2 bases, and 13 bases separated the two germline ends.

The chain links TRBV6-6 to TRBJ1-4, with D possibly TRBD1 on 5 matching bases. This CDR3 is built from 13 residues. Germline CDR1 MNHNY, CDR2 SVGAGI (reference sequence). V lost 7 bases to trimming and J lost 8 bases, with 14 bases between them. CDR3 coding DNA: TGTGCCAGCACCTCTGATCGGGGGGAAAAACTGTTTTTT. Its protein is CASTSDRGEKLFF.

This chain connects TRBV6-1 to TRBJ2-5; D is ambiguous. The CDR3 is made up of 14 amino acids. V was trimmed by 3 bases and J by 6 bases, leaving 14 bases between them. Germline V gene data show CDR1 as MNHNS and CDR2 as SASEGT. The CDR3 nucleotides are TGTGCCAGCAGTGATTTATTTTGGGCGCAGACCCAGTACTTC. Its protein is CASSDLFWAQTQYF.

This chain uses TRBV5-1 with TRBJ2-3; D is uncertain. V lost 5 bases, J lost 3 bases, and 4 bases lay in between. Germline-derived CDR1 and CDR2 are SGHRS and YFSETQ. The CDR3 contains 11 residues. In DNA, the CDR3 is TGCGCCAGCAGGTGGACAGATACGCAGTATTTT. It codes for CASRWTDTQYF. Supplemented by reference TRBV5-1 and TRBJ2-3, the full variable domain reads KAGVTQTPRYLIKTRGQQVTLSCSPISGHRSVSWYQQTPGQGLQFLFEYFSETQRNKGNFPGRFSGRQFSNSRSEMNVSTLELGDSALYLCASRWTDTQYFGPGTRLTVL.

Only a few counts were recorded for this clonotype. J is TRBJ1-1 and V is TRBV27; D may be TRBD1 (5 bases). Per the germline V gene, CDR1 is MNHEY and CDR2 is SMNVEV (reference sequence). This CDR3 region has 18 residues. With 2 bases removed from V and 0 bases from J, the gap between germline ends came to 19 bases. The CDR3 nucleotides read TGTGCCAGCAGTTTAAAGGCAGGGCGCAGTTTCATGAACACTGAAGCTTTCTTT. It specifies CASSLKAGRSFMNTEAFF.

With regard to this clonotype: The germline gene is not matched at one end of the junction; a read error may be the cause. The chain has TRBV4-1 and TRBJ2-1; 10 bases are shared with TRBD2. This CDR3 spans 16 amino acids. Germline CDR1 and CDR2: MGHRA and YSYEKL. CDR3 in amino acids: CASSQDRTSGYSEQFF. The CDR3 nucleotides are TGCGCCAGCAGCCAAGATAGGACTAGCGGCTACAGTGAGCAGTTCTTC.

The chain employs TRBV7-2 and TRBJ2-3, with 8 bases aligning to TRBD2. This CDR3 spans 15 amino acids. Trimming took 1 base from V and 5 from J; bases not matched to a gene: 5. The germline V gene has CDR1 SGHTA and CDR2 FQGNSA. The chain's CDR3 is CASSLDGGVVDTQYF. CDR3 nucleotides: TGTGCCAGCAGCTTAGACGGGGGGGTTGTAGATACGCAGTATTTT.

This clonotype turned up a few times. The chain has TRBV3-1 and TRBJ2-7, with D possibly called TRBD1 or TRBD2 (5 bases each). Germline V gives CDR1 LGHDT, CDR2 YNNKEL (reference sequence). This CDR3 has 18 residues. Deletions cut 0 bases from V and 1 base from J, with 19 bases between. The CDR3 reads CASSQDGPTGPVSYEQYF. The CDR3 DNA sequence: TGTGCCAGCAGCCAAGATGGCCCCACGGGACCCGTTTCCTACGAGCAGTACTTC.

The CDR3 sequence is CASSPGLAGGLQETQYF. The CDR3 DNA sequence: TGCGCCAGCAGCCCGGGACTAGCGGGAGGCCTACAAGAGACCCAGTACTTC. This chain joins TRBV5-1 and TRBJ2-5, with 15 nucleotides matching TRBD2. V trimming: 4 bases; J trimming: 2 bases; junction bases outside the gene matches: 6. Germline V gene lookup returns CDR1 SGHRS and CDR2 YFSETQ. This CDR3 comprises 17 residues.

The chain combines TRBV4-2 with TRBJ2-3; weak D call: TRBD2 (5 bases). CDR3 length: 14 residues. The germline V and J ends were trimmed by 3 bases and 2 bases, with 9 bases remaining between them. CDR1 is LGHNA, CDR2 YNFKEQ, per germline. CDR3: CASSHSRDTDTQYF. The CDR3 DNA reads TGTGCCAGCAGCCATTCTCGGGACACAGATACGCAGTATTTT.

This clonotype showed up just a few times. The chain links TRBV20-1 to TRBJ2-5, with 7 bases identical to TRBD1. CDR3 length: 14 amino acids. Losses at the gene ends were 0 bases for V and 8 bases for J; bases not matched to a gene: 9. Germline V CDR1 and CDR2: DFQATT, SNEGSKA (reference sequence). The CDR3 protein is CSARDDRERVTQYF. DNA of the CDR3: TGCAGTGCTAGAGATGACAGGGAGAGGGTCACCCAGTACTTC.

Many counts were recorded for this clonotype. As DNA, the CDR3 is TGTGCCAGCAGTTTTTTCCGAGCCTACGAGCAGTACTTC. As protein: CASSFFRAYEQYF. The chain employs TRBV12-3 or TRBV12-4 and TRBJ2-7; D ambiguous. The CDR3 extends over 13 amino acids. V was clipped by 3 bases and J by 2 bases, with 8 bases between them.

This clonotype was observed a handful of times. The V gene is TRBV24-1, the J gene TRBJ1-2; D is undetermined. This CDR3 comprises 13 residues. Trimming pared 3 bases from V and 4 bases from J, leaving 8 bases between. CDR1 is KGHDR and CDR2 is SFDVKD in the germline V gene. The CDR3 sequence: CATSDERLYGYTF. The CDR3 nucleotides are TGTGCCACCAGTGATGAGAGGCTCTATGGCTACACCTTC.

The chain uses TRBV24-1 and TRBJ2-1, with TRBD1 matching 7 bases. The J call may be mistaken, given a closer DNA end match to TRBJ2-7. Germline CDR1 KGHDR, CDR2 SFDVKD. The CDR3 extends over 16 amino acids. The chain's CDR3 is CATSDLQGSSYNEQYF. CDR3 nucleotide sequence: TGTGCCACCAGTGATCTACAGGGGAGCTCCTACAATGAGCAGTACTTC.

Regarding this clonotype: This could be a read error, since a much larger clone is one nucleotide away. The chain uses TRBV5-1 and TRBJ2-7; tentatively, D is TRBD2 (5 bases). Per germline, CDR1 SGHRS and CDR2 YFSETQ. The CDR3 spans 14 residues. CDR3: CASSLGLASNERYF. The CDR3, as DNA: TGCGCCAGCAGCTTGGGGCTAGCTTCCAACGAGCGGTACTTC.

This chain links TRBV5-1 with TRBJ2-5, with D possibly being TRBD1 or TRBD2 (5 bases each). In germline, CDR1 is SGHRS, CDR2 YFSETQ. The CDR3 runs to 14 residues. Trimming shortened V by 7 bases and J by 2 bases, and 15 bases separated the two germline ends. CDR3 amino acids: CASASGTAQETQYF. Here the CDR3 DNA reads TGCGCCAGCGCATCCGGGACGGCACAAGAGACCCAGTACTTC.

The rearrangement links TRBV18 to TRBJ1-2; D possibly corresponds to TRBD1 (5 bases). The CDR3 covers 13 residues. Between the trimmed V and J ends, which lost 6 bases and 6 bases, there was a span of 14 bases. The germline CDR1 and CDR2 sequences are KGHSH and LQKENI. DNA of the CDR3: TGTGCCAGCTCTCCTCGGGACGTTGATGGCTACACCTTC. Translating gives CASSPRDVDGYTF.

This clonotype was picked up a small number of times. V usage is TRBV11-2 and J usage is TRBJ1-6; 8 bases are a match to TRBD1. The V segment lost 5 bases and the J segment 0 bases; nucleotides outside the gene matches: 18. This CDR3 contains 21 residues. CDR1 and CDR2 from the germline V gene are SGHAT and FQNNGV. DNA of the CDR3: TGTGCCAGCAGCCGCCTTAGACCTGGACAGGGACTCACCTCCTATAATTCACCCCTCCACTTT. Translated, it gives CASSRLRPGQGLTSYNSPLHF.

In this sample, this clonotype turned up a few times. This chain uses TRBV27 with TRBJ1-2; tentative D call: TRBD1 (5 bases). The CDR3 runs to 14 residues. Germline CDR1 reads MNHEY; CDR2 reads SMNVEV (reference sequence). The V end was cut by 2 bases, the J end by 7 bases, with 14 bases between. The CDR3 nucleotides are TGTGCCAGCAGTTTAAGGCAGGGAGGAAGTGGCTACACCTTC. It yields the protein CASSLRQGGSGYTF.

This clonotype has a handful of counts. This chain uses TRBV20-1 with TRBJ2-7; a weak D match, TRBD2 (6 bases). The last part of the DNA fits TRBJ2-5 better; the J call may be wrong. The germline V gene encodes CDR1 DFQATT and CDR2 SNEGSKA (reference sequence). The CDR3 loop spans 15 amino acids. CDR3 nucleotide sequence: TGCAGTGCTAGAGATCTGCGGGGAGCTCAAGAGACCCAGTACTTC. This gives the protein CSARDLRGAQETQYF.

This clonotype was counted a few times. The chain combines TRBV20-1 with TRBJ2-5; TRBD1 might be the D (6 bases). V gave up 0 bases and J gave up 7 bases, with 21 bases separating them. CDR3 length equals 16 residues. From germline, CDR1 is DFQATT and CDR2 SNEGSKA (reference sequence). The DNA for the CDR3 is TGCAGTGCTAGAGATTCTTCTACAGGGTCCCGCGGGACCCAGTACTTC. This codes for CSARDSSTGSRGTQYF.

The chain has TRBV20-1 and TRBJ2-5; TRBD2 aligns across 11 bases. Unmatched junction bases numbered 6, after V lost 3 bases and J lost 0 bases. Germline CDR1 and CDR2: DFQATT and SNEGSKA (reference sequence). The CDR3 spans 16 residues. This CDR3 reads CSASGLAGRYQETQYF. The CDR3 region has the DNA TGCAGTGCTAGTGGACTAGCGGGCCGGTACCAAGAGACCCAGTACTTC.

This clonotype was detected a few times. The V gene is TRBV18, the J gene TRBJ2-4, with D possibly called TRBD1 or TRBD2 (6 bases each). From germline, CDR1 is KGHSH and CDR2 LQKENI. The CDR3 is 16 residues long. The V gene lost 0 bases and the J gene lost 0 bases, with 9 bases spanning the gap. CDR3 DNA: TGTGCCAGCTCACCACCGGGGGGCAAAGCCAAAAACATTCAGTACTTC. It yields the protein CASSPPGGKAKNIQYF.